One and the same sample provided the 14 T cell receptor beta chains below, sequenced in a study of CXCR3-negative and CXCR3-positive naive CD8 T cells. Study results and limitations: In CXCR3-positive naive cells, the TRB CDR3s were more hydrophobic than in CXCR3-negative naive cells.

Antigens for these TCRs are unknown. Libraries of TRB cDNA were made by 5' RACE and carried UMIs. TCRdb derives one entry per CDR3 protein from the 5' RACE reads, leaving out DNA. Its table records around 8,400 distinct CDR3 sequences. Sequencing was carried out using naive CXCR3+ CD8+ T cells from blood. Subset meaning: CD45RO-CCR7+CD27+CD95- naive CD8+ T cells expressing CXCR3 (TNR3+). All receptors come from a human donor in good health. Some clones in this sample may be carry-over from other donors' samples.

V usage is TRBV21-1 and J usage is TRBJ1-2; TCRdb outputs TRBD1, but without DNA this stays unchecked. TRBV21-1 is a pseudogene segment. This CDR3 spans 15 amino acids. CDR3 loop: CASSKAVDRGDGYTF.

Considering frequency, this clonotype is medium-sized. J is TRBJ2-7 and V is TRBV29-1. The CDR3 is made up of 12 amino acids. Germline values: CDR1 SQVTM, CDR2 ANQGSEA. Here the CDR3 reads CSVEFVSAVEYF.

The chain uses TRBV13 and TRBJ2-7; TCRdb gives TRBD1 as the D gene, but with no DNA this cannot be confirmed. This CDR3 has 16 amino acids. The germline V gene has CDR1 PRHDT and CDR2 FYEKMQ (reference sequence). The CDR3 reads CASSSPGTGTSYEQYF.

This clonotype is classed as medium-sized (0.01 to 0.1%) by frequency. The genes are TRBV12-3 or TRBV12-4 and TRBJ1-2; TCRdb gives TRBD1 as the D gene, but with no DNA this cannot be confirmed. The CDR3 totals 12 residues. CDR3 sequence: CASSPGSDGYTF.

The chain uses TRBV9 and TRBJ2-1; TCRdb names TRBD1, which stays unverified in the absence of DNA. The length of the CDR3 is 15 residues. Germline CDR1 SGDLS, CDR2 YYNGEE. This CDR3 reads CASSGSGTGINEQFF.

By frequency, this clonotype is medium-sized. The CDR3 spells CASMQGNQPQHF. The chain couples TRBV28 to TRBJ1-5; TCRdb picks TRBD1, but there is no DNA to check that call. The CDR3 extends over 12 amino acids. Germline CDR1 MDHEN, CDR2 SYDVKM. Combining the CDR3 with reference TRBV28 and TRBJ1-5 gives the whole variable domain DVKVTQSSRYLVKRTGEKVFLECVQDMDHENMFWYRQDPGLGLRLIYFSYDVKMKEKGDIPEGYSVSREKKERFSLILESASTNQTSMYLCASMQGNQPQHFGDGTRLSIL.

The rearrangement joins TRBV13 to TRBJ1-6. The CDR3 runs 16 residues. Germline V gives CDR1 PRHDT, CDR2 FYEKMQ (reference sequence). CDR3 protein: CASRPTHGSYNSPLHF.

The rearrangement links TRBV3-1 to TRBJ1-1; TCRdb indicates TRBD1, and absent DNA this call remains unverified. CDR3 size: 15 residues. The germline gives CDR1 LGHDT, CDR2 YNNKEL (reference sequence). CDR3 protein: CASSSQQGSETEAFF.

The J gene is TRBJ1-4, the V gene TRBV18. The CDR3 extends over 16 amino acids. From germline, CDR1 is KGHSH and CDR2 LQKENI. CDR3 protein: CASSPGLTLESEKLFF.

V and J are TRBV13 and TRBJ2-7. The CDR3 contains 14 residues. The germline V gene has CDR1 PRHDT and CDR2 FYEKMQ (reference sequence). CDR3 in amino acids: CASSLGFGTYEQYF.

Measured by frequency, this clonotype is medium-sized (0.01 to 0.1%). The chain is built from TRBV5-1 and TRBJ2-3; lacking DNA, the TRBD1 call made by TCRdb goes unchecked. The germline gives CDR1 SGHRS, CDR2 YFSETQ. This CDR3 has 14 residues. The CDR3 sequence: CASSSGTGLDTQYF.

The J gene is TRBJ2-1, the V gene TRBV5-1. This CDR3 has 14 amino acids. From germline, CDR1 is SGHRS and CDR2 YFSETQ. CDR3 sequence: CASREELSYNEQFF.

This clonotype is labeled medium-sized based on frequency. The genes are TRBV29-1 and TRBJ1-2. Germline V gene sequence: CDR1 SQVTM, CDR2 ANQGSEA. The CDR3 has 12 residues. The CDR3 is CSVDFANYGYTF.

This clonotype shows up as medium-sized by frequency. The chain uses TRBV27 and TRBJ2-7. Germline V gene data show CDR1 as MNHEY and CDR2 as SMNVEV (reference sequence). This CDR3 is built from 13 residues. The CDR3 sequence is CASSSGWDYEQYF.